Each of the 29 T cell receptor beta chains below was sequenced from the same sample in a study of cytomegalovirus exposure and HLA in healthy donors. The table came from immunoSEQ multiplex PCR; TCRdb's copy has only in-frame clones and leaves some out. The table records 100,000 to 150,000 clones, more than 95% of them present only once. Sequenced material: PBMCs. The receptors here all came from a man aged 18 to 29 in good health and CMV-seronegative.

V usage is TRBV2 and J usage is TRBJ2-2, with 10 bases fitting TRBD2. Per the germline V gene, CDR1 is SNHLY and CDR2 is FYNNEI. This CDR3 has 20 amino acids. With V trimmed by 6 bases and J by 2 bases, 18 bases remained unmatched. As DNA, the CDR3 is TGTGCCAGCAGCTCATTTAGACTAGCGGGTATCACGTCAAACACCGGGGAGCTGTTTTTT. Its translation: CASSSFRLAGITSNTGELFF.

This rearrangement joins TRBV6-6 to TRBJ1-4; weak D call: TRBD1 (6 bases). V lost 0 bases to trimming and J lost 5 bases, with 10 bases between them. Germline CDR1 MNHNY, CDR2 SVGAGI (reference sequence). The CDR3 is 15 residues long. The CDR3 DNA is TGTGCCAGCAGTTACTCGGGGACACAGAATGAAAAACTGTTTTTT. Protein: CASSYSGTQNEKLFF.

The chain recombines TRBV5-4 with TRBJ2-5, with 8 bases identical to TRBD1. V shed 4 bases, J shed 5 bases, and the junction held 4 bases outside the gene matches. This CDR3 has 13 amino acids. Germline lookup yields CDR1 SGHNT and CDR2 YYREEE (reference sequence). The CDR3 bases are TGTGCCAGCAGCCGGGACAGGTCGGAGACCCAGTACTTC. This translates into CASSRDRSETQYF.

V is TRBV4-3 and J is TRBJ1-1; D perhaps matches TRBD1 (6 bases). CDR1 LGHNA and CDR2 YSLEER come from the germline V gene. The CDR3 runs to 15 residues. V was pared by 4 bases and J by 4 bases, with 16 bases between. This chain's CDR3 is CASSPRATGPTEAFF. The CDR3 DNA is TGCGCCAGCAGCCCCAGGGCGACAGGCCCCACTGAAGCTTTCTTT.

This sequence joins TRBV2 and TRBJ2-7; perhaps TRBD2 as D (5 bases). The CDR3 extends over 14 amino acids. Germline CDR1 and CDR2: SNHLY and FYNNEI. Written as DNA, the CDR3 is TGTGCTAAGCAGAGGGAGAGGACTGCCTACGAGCAGTACTTC. Amino acid sequence: CAKQRERTAYEQYF.

The rearrangement links TRBV19 to TRBJ2-1; 10 positions agree with TRBD2. Germline CDR1 is LNHDA and CDR2 is SQIVND (reference sequence). Losses at the gene ends were 7 bases for V and 4 bases for J; bases not matched to a gene: 10. The CDR3 has 16 amino acids. The CDR3 here is CASTPGTSEAYNEQFF. CDR3 sequence (DNA): TGTGCCAGTACCCCCGGGACTAGCGAAGCGTACAATGAGCAGTTCTTC.

The rearrangement links TRBV6-5 to TRBJ2-7, with 8 bases that match TRBD1. Germline V CDR1 and CDR2: MNHEY, SVGAGI. The CDR3 totals 14 residues. Trimming removed 2 bases from V and 7 bases from J; junction bases left unmatched: 7. As DNA, the CDR3 is TGTGCCAGCAGTTACGGGCAGGGGGCGAGGGAGCAGTACTTC. This sequence encodes CASSYGQGAREQYF.

The genes are TRBV5-1 and TRBJ1-1, with D possibly being TRBD1 (5 bases). From germline, CDR1 is SGHRS and CDR2 YFSETQ. The V and J ends lost 0 bases and 0 bases respectively, with 9 bases between them. The CDR3 is 15 residues long. The CDR3 bases are TGCGCCAGCAGCTTGGAGACAGCCCTGAACACTGAAGCTTTCTTT. Amino acid sequence: CASSLETALNTEAFF.

This chain joins TRBV29-1 and TRBJ1-2, with TRBD1 identical over 10 bases. The V and J ends lost 8 bases and 1 base, in that order; junction bases with no gene match: 4. The length of the CDR3 is 13 residues. Germline V gene lookup returns CDR1 SQVTM and CDR2 ANQGSEA. CDR3 amino acids: CSIRDRGNYGYTF. The CDR3 coding sequence is TGCAGCATCCGGGACAGGGGTAACTATGGCTACACCTTC.

This clone appeared once. The V call is TRBV27, the J call TRBJ1-1; D is unclear. V was clipped by 2 bases and J by 1 base, with 11 bases between them. The CDR3 contains 15 residues. CDR1 and CDR2 from the germline V gene are MNHEY and SMNVEV (reference sequence). The CDR3 nucleotides read TGTGCCAGCAGTTTAATGCGGGGAGGGAACACTGAAGCTTTCTTT. Translation: CASSLMRGGNTEAFF.

CDR3 residues: CASSPRTGGYNEQFF. The CDR3 DNA reads TGTGCCAGCAGCCCAAGGACAGGAGGATACAATGAGCAGTTCTTC. The V and J genes are TRBV7-9 and TRBJ2-1; 7 nucleotides match TRBD1. With V trimmed by 5 bases and J by 4 bases, 8 bases remained unmatched. The CDR3 has 15 residues. CDR1 and CDR2 (germline): SEHNR, FQNEAQ (reference sequence).

The V gene is TRBV4-2, the J gene TRBJ2-7, with D possibly being TRBD1 (6 bases). V was cut by 3 bases and J by 6 bases, with 21 bases left in between. This CDR3 has 16 amino acids. Per germline, CDR1 LGHNA and CDR2 YNFKEQ. The CDR3 here is CASSHPQQGSAGEQYF. CDR3 nucleotides: TGTGCCAGCAGCCACCCCCAACAGGGATCAGCTGGCGAGCAGTACTTC.

This clone was recorded only once. The chain joins TRBV30 to TRBJ1-2, with 7 bases lining up with TRBD1. Germline V gene data show CDR1 as GTSNPN and CDR2 as SVGIG (reference sequence). This CDR3 is 13 amino acids long. Trimming removed 2 bases from V and 4 bases from J; junction bases left unmatched: 4. The DNA for the CDR3 is TGTGCCTGGAGTAAGGGACAGTTCTATGGCTACACCTTC. Translating it yields CAWSKGQFYGYTF.

CDR3 residues: CASSSNVGVGKLFF. Here the CDR3 DNA reads TGTGCCAGCAGCTCGAACGTCGGGGTCGGAAAACTGTTTTTT. The rearrangement joins TRBV14 to TRBJ1-4; D uncertain. CDR1 and CDR2 from the germline V gene are SGHDN and FVKESK. The CDR3 spans 14 residues. V gave up 5 bases and J gave up 10 bases, with 17 bases separating them.

V and J are TRBV6-1 and TRBJ1-2; possibly TRBD1 for D (6 bases). V was shortened by 5 bases and J by 5 bases, with 15 bases between the two germline ends. The CDR3 spans 14 residues. Germline lookup yields CDR1 MNHNS and CDR2 SASEGT. CDR3 sequence reads: CASSSYGQGYGYTF. CDR3 nucleotide sequence: TGTGCCAGCAGTTCGTACGGGCAGGGGTATGGCTACACCTTC.

V is TRBV12-5 and J is TRBJ1-1; unclear D gene. The V end was cut by 3 bases, the J end by 6 bases, with 14 bases between. The CDR3 totals 14 residues. The germline V gene encodes CDR1 LGHNT and CDR2 FRNRAP. CDR3 nucleotide sequence: TGTGCTAGTGGTTTAACTAGCCGGCTCGCTGAAGCTTTCTTT. Residues: CASGLTSRLAEAFF. Supplemented by reference TRBV12-5 and TRBJ1-1, the full variable domain reads DARVTQTPRHKVTEMGQEVTMRCQPILGHNTVFWYRQTMMQGLELLAYFRNRAPLDDSGMPKDRFSAEMPDATLATLKIQPSEPRDSAVYFCASGLTSRLAEAFFGQGTRLTVV.

In its sample, this clone was seen once. The rearrangement links TRBV6-1 to TRBJ1-2; 8 bases are shared with TRBD1. The CDR3 consists of 13 residues. The V gene's germline CDR1 is MNHNS and CDR2 SASEGT. J was trimmed by 5 bases and V by 6 bases; bases with no gene match: 5. The DNA of the CDR3 is TGTGCCAGCAGGAAGACAGGGGCGTATGGCTACACCTTC. Its translation: CASRKTGAYGYTF.

CDR3 sequence: CASSYLLSSAFNEQFF. CDR3 sequence (DNA): TGTGCCAGCAGCTACCTACTATCCTCGGCGTTCAATGAGCAGTTCTTC. This chain connects TRBV11-2 to TRBJ2-1; D remains unclear. V shed 4 bases and J shed 6 bases, with 19 bases lying between them. Germline CDR1 SGHAT, CDR2 FQNNGV. The CDR3 has 16 residues.

This chain links TRBV7-9 with TRBJ2-7; a possible D gene is TRBD1 (6 bases). The CDR3 has 15 residues. Trimming took off 2 bases at V and 5 bases at J, with 16 bases between the two ends. The germline CDR1 and CDR2 sequences are SEHNR and FQNEAQ (reference sequence). The CDR3 here is CASSLLGQGIHEQYF. In DNA, the CDR3 is TGTGCCAGCAGCTTACTAGGGCAGGGGATCCACGAGCAGTACTTC.

The chain is built from TRBV4-3 and TRBJ2-7, with 12 bases fitting TRBD2. Losses at the gene ends were 1 base for V and 5 bases for J; bases not matched to a gene: 3. This CDR3 is built from 15 residues. The germline CDR1 and CDR2 sequences are LGHNA and YSLEER. Here the CDR3 DNA reads TGCGCCAGCAGCCAAGGACTAGCGGGAGATAACGAGCAGTACTTC. This codes for CASSQGLAGDNEQYF.

The chain recombines TRBV30 with TRBJ2-7; D possibly corresponds to TRBD1 (6 bases). With 4 bases removed from V and 2 bases from J, the gap between germline ends came to 15 bases. The length of the CDR3 is 14 residues. Germline CDR1 reads GTSNPN; CDR2 reads SVGIG (reference sequence). The CDR3 loop reads CAWNPGTNTYEQYF. The CDR3 bases are TGTGCCTGGAACCCCGGGACAAATACCTACGAGCAGTACTTC.

V is TRBV9 and J is TRBJ2-7; 9 bases agree with TRBD2. J lost 6 bases, V lost 4 bases, and 11 bases had no gene match. The CDR3 covers 15 residues. Per germline, CDR1 SGDLS and CDR2 YYNGEE. CDR3 sequence reads: CASSSVAGVLVEQYF. CDR3 in DNA: TGTGCCAGCAGCTCCGTAGCGGGAGTACTGGTCGAGCAGTACTTC.

Only a few counts were recorded for this clone. The chain is built from TRBV5-1 and TRBJ1-2; the D gene is possibly TRBD1 (6 bases). The V end was cut by 0 bases, the J end by 2 bases, with 11 bases between. The germline CDR1 and CDR2 sequences are SGHRS and YFSETQ. The CDR3 length is 15 residues. CDR3 in DNA: TGCGCCAGCAGCTTGGTGGGGGGGCAGAACTATGGCTACACCTTC. Translated, it gives CASSLVGGQNYGYTF.

The chain recombines TRBV11-2 with TRBJ1-1; TRBD1 is a possible D gene (5 bases). Germline values: CDR1 SGHAT, CDR2 FQNNGV. V lost 4 bases and J 0 bases, leaving 12 bases between the germline ends. This CDR3 is built from 15 residues. In DNA, the CDR3 is TGTGCCAGCAGCTCCCTCAGGGAAATGAACACTGAAGCTTTCTTT. Protein product: CASSSLREMNTEAFF.

V gene TRBV7-9 combines with J gene TRBJ2-1; 7 bases align to TRBD1. The length of the CDR3 is 15 residues. V was pared by 4 bases and J by 3 bases, with 6 bases of the junction left unmatched. The V gene's germline CDR1 is SEHNR and CDR2 FQNEAQ (reference sequence). The CDR3 spells CASSSQQGNYNEQFF. CDR3 sequence (DNA): TGTGCCAGCAGCTCTCAACAGGGGAACTACAATGAGCAGTTCTTC.

This sequence joins TRBV28 and TRBJ1-4, with a possible D match to TRBD1 (6 bases). The germline gives CDR1 MDHEN, CDR2 SYDVKM. The CDR3 runs 15 residues. With 4 bases removed from V and 6 bases from J, the gap between germline ends came to 15 bases. CDR3 DNA sequence: TGTGCCAGCAGTTCCGCAGGGGTAGGGGATGAAAAACTGTTTTTT. Its translation: CASSSAGVGDEKLFF. The full variable domain, rest sourced from reference TRBV28 and TRBJ1-4, is DVKVTQSSRYLVKRTGEKVFLECVQDMDHENMFWYRQDPGLGLRLIYFSYDVKMKEKGDIPEGYSVSREKKERFSLILESASTNQTSMYLCASSSAGVGDEKLFFGSGTQLSVL.

This clone appeared once. Other DNA variants within this sample encode the same CDR3. The chain links TRBV28 to TRBJ2-7; TRBD1 agrees at 8 bases. The germline gives CDR1 MDHEN, CDR2 SYDVKM. V shed 4 bases and J 2 bases; nucleotides not matched to a gene: 4. This CDR3 is built from 14 residues. The CDR3 loop is CASSSGQGAYEQYF. In DNA, the CDR3 is TGTGCCAGCAGTTCCGGACAGGGAGCCTACGAGCAGTACTTC.

The chain uses TRBV2 and TRBJ2-6, with 8 nucleotides matching TRBD1. Germline trimming cut 3 bases from V and 2 bases from J; bases unmatched to any gene: 6. This CDR3 spans 17 amino acids. CDR1 is SNHLY and CDR2 is FYNNEI in the germline V gene. Here the CDR3 reads CASSDTDRVAGANVLTF. The CDR3 bases are TGTGCCAGCAGTGATACGGACAGGGTGGCTGGGGCCAACGTCCTGACTTTC.

The chain combines TRBV2 with TRBJ1-3; no firm D call. Trimming stripped 6 bases from V and 6 bases from J, with 12 bases between. The CDR3 length is 13 residues. CDR1 SNHLY and CDR2 FYNNEI come from the germline V gene. CDR3 DNA sequence: TGTGCCAGCAGGGCACAAGAATTAAACACCATATATTTT. Its protein is CASRAQELNTIYF.